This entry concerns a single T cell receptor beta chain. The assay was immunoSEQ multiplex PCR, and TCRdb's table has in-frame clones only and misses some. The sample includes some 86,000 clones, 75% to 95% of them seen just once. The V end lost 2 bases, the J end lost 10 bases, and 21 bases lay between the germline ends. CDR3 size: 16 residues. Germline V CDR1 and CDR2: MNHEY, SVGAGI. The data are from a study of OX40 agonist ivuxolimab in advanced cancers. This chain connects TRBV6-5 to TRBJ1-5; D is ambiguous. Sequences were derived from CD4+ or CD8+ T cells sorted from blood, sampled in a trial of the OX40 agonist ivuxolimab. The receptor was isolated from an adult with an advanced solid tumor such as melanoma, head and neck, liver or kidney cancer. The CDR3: CASSYTSSGGKGPQHF. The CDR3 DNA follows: TGTGCCAGCAGTTACACCTCCTCAGGTGGAAAGGGACCCCAGCATTTT.